The source of this T cell receptor beta chain is a study of T cell changes during pregnancy in multiple sclerosis. This CDR3 spans 13 amino acids. The V gene lost 4 bases and the J gene lost 6 bases, with 12 bases spanning the gap. CDR1 MNHEY and CDR2 SMNVEV come from the germline V gene (reference sequence). Clones were read by immunoSEQ multiplex PCR, and TCRdb kept only the in-frame ones, dropping some. Here the sample spans fewer than 60,000 clones, around nine tenths being singletons. The origin of this receptor is a female donor with multiple sclerosis, enrolled in a pregnancy study. The source was CD4+ T cells from peripheral blood mononuclear cells, collected after pregnancy. V is TRBV27 and J is TRBJ1-2, with D possibly matching TRBD1 (5 bases). The CDR3 nucleotides are TGTGCCAGCAGTTATCGGGGGAGGGATGGCTACACCTTC. The encoded protein is CASSYRGRDGYTF.